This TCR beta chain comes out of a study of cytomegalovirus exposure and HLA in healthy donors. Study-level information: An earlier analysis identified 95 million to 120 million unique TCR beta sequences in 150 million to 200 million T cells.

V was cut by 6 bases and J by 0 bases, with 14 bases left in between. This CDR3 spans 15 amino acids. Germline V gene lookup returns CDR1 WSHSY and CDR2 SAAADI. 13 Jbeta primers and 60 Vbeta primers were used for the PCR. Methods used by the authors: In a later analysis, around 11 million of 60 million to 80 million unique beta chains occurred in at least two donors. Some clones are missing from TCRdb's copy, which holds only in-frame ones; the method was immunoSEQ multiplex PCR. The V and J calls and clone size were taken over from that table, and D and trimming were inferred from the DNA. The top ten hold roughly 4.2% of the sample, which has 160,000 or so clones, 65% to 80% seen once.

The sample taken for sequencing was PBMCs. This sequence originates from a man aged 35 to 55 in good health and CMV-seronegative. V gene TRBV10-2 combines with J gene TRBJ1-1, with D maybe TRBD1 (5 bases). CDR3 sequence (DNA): TGCGCCAGCAGCTCCTCTGGGGGGATGAACACTGAAGCTTTCTTT. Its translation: CASSSSGGMNTEAFF.